These T cell receptor beta chains were read from a single sample in a study of blood T cell repertoires in COVID-19. TCRdb keeps only in-frame clones here, not all; method: immunoSEQ multiplex PCR. In the table there are 310,000 or so clones, nearly 90% of which are singletons. Sequences were obtained from PBMCs or T cells enriched from blood (not recorded which). All receptors come from a young woman with acute COVID-19. CDR3s include the opening cysteine and the closing phenylalanine or tryptophan. The D gene is left open where the match is weak. Some rows have no size entry. The others give once, few or many, or a class for an expanded clone.

j_call clone_size v_call d_call cdr3_aa cdr3_nt
TRBJ2-1 - TRBV11-3 TRBD2 CASSSGGSGSYNEQFF TGTGCCAGCAGCTCGGGGGGTAGCGGGAGCTACAATGAGCAGTTCTTC
TRBJ2-7 - TRBV10-3 TRBD2 CAISDPGLAGRLEQYF TGTGCCATCAGTGACCCCGGACTAGCGGGACGGCTTGAGCAGTACTTC
TRBJ1-2 - TRBV27 - CASSLSMFGDRVDGYTF TGTGCCAGCAGTTTATCTATGTTCGGGGATCGTGTGGATGGCTACACCTTC
TRBJ1-2 - TRBV15 TRBD1 CATSRSTRQGGNYGYTF TGTGCCACCAGCAGGTCAACTAGACAGGGGGGGAACTATGGCTACACCTTC
TRBJ2-7 - TRBV27 TRBD1 CASSLQGAGRHEQYF TGTGCCAGCAGTCTACAGGGGGCCGGGCGCCACGAGCAGTACTTC
TRBJ2-3 - TRBV28 - CASSPPPWGTRDTQYF TGTGCCAGCAGTCCCCCCCCCTGGGGGACACGGGATACGCAGTATTTT
TRBJ2-7 - TRBV4-1 TRBD2 CASSQGLNSGGYEQYF TGCGCCAGCAGCCAAGGTCTGAATAGCGGGGGTTACGAGCAGTACTTC
TRBJ2-3 - TRBV6-2/TRBV6-3 - CASSYSTTTDTQYF TGTGCCAGCAGTTACTCTACAACCACAGATACGCAGTATTTT
TRBJ2-2 - TRBV5-1 - CASSRGGAAGELFF TGCGCCAGCAGCAGAGGGGGGGCTGCAGGGGAGCTGTTTTTT
TRBJ2-1 few TRBV2 TRBD2 CATGTSSYNEQFF TGTGCCACCGGGACTAGCTCCTACAATGAGCAGTTCTTC
TRBJ1-1 - TRBV27 - CARRGGNTEAFF TGTGCCAGAAGGGGCGGCAACACTGAAGCTTTCTTT
TRBJ2-1 - TRBV11-3 - CASSLEDSGAGDSYNEQFF TGTGCCAGCAGCTTAGAGGACTCAGGGGCGGGAGACTCCTACAATGAGCAGTTCTTC
TRBJ2-7 - TRBV3-1/TRBV3-2 TRBD1 CASSQGTGSYEQYF TGTGCCAGCAGCCAAGGGACAGGGTCCTACGAGCAGTACTTC
TRBJ1-2 - TRBV11-2 TRBD1 CASSLTTGGNGYTF TGTGCCAGCAGCTTAACCACAGGGGGTAATGGCTACACCTTC
TRBJ1-2 - TRBV7-2 TRBD1 CASSLTGGAEGYTF TGTGCCAGCAGTTTGACAGGGGGCGCGGAGGGCTACACCTTC
TRBJ2-5 - TRBV30 TRBD1 CAWSVGTGPTSRNF TGTGCCTGGAGTGTCGGGACAGGTCCAACTTCACGGAACTTC
TRBJ2-7 - TRBV10-1 - CASSTGPPPYEQYF TGCGCCAGCAGTACAGGTCCCCCACCTTACGAGCAGTACTTC
TRBJ2-4 - TRBV3-1/TRBV3-2 TRBD2 CASSQATSGSQYF TGTGCCAGCAGCCAAGCCACTAGCGGGAGTCAGTACTTC
TRBJ1-3 - TRBV2 TRBD1 CASSDVGTAGNTIYF TGTGCCAGCAGCGATGTTGGGACAGCCGGAAACACCATATATTTT
TRBJ1-3 once TRBV7-8 - CASSLWETSGNTIYF TGTGCCAGCAGCTTGTGGGAGACCTCTGGAAACACCATATATTTT
TRBJ2-1 - TRBV4-1 TRBD1 CASSLQGGSSNEQFF TGCGCCAGCAGCCTACAGGGGGGCTCGAGCAATGAGCAGTTCTTC
TRBJ1-1 - TRBV10-3 - CAISDQGVRNTEAFF TGTGCCATCAGTGATCAAGGGGTTCGGAACACTGAAGCTTTCTTT
TRBJ2-5 - TRBV5-4 - CASSLAGVALQETQYF TGTGCCAGCAGCTTGGCTGGAGTGGCATTGCAAGAGACCCAGTACTTC
TRBJ1-1 - TRBV28 - CASYSTGFANTEAFF TGTGCCAGCTACTCTACGGGGTTTGCGAACACTGAAGCTTTCTTT
TRBJ2-7 - TRBV29-1 TRBD2 CSVEDMSSGWYEQYF TGCAGCGTTGAAGATATGTCTAGCGGGTGGTACGAGCAGTACTTC
TRBJ2-3 - TRBV3-1/TRBV3-2 TRBD2 CASSQSWRERLDTQYF TGTGCCAGCAGCCAATCATGGCGGGAGAGGTTAGATACGCAGTATTTT
TRBJ1-6 - TRBV27 - CASSATPQGTNSPLHF TGTGCCAGCAGCGCGACCCCTCAGGGGACTAATTCACCCCTCCACTTT
TRBJ1-6 once TRBV30 TRBD1 CAWRAGTGAYPPNSPLHF TGTGCCTGGAGGGCCGGGACAGGAGCCTATCCACCTAATTCACCCCTCCACTTT